These 18 T cell receptor beta chains originate from one sample sequenced in a study of blood T cell repertoires in COVID-19. Measured with immunoSEQ multiplex PCR; TCRdb has only the in-frame clones, and not every one. Among about 350,000 clones, around 90% were seen once, and the ten largest hold 3.5% to 4%. The source material was peripheral blood. The receptors derive from a woman aged 55 to 70 with COVID-19, enrolled during active disease.

This clone has just a few counts. V gene TRBV7-9 combines with J gene TRBJ1-1, with D maybe TRBD1 (6 bases). V was pared by 2 bases and J by 1 base, with 11 bases between. The CDR3 totals 15 residues. Germline assignment: CDR1 SEHNR and CDR2 FQNEAQ (reference sequence). DNA of the CDR3: TGTGCCAGCAGCTTACAACAGGGACCGAACACTGAAGCTTTCTTT. It specifies CASSLQQGPNTEAFF.

J is TRBJ2-3 and V is TRBV15; 8 positions match TRBD2. This CDR3 is built from 16 residues. The V and J ends lost 0 bases and 4 bases, in that order; junction bases with no gene match: 6. CDR1 and CDR2 from the germline V gene are LNHNV and YYDKDF (reference sequence). The chain's CDR3 is CATSRERGGRADTQYF. The CDR3 nucleotides read TGTGCCACCAGCAGAGAACGGGGGGGCAGGGCAGATACGCAGTATTTT.

This clone was seen a single time. The chain joins TRBV6-1 to TRBJ2-7; D gene uncertain. This CDR3 is 13 amino acids long. Trimming took off 0 bases at V and 2 bases at J, with 5 bases between the two ends. The germline V gene encodes CDR1 MNHNS and CDR2 SASEGT. CDR3 residues: CASSEAPAYEQYF. CDR3 in DNA: TGTGCCAGCAGTGAAGCCCCCGCCTACGAGCAGTACTTC.

The chain employs TRBV3-1 (or the pseudogene TRBV3-2) and TRBJ1-5; no definite D call. This CDR3 comprises 13 residues. V was shortened by 4 bases and J by 7 bases, with 11 bases between the two germline ends. Germline-derived CDR1 and CDR2 are LGHDT and YNNKEL (reference sequence). The CDR3 protein is CASSLSERQPQHF. CDR3 DNA sequence: TGTGCCAGCAGCCTCAGCGAGAGACAGCCCCAGCATTTT.

The gene calls are TRBV2 and TRBJ2-5; TRBD1 aligns across 11 bases. This CDR3 has 15 residues. Germline CDR1 and CDR2: SNHLY and FYNNEI. V gave up 6 bases and J gave up 0 bases; unmatched junction bases: 3. The CDR3 bases are TGTGCCAGCAGCCGGGACAGGGGGAACCAAGAGACCCAGTACTTC. The encoded protein is CASSRDRGNQETQYF. The full variable domain, completed using reference TRBV2 and TRBJ2-5, is EPEVTQTPSHQVTQMGQEVILRCVPISNHLYFYWYRQILGQKVEFLVSFYNNEISEKSEIFDDQFSVERPDGSNFTLKIRSTKLEDSAMYFCASSRDRGNQETQYFGPGTRLLVL.

This clone was seen just once. The V and J genes are TRBV18 and TRBJ1-5; the match to TRBD1 covers 7 bases. V shed 4 bases, J shed 5 bases, and the junction held 8 bases outside the gene matches. CDR1 and CDR2 from the germline V gene are KGHSH and LQKENI. CDR3 length equals 15 residues. The CDR3 spells CASSQQGSMDQPQHF. CDR3 nucleotides: TGTGCCAGCTCACAACAGGGGAGCATGGATCAGCCCCAGCATTTT.

The chain employs TRBV5-4 and TRBJ1-4; D unclear. V lost 1 base and J lost 4, with 14 bases in between. CDR1 and CDR2 (germline): SGHNT, YYREEE (reference sequence). The CDR3 contains 16 residues. CDR3 region: CASSLFGASLNEKLFF. CDR3 nucleotides: TGTGCCAGCAGCTTGTTTGGAGCCTCCCTTAATGAAAAACTGTTTTTT.

The rearrangement joins TRBV9 to TRBJ1-2; D is ambiguous. V was clipped by 4 bases and J by 2 bases, with 15 bases between them. Germline loops: CDR1 SGDLS, CDR2 YYNGEE. This CDR3 contains 15 residues. The CDR3 bases are TGTGCCAGCAGCCCCAGGCCTACCCGAAACTATGGCTACACCTTC. This sequence encodes CASSPRPTRNYGYTF.

The chain carries TRBV9 and TRBJ1-4; maybe TRBD1 (6 bases). The CDR3 contains 16 residues. V dropped 0 bases and J dropped 8 bases, with 17 bases sitting between them. The germline V gene has CDR1 SGDLS and CDR2 YYNGEE. The CDR3 spells CASSVAGRTGNEKLFF. DNA for the CDR3: TGTGCCAGCAGCGTAGCTGGGAGAACAGGGAACGAAAAACTGTTTTTT.

As for this clone: Other DNA sequences in this specimen translate into the identical CDR3. The chain recombines TRBV20-1 with TRBJ1-1; D unresolved. This CDR3 spans 12 amino acids. Germline V gene data show CDR1 as DFQATT and CDR2 as SNEGSKA (reference sequence). V dropped 3 bases and J dropped 1 base, with 6 bases sitting between them. The CDR3 coding sequence is TGCAGTGCTAGTCGGGGGAACACTGAAGCTTTCTTT. Its protein product is CSASRGNTEAFF.

The chain has TRBV4-1 and TRBJ1-4, with 10 bases that match TRBD1. This CDR3 has 14 amino acids. CDR1 MGHRA and CDR2 YSYEKL come from the germline V gene. The V gene end was trimmed by 6 bases and the J gene end by 8 bases; junction bases not matched to a gene: 6. The CDR3 sequence: CASRRQGAGEKLFF. The DNA of the CDR3 is TGCGCCAGCAGGAGACAGGGGGCAGGCGAAAAACTGTTTTTT.

The chain couples TRBV7-2 to TRBJ2-7; 10 bases are a match to TRBD1. V was clipped by 4 bases and J by 5 bases; unmatched bases: 11. Germline CDR1 and CDR2: SGHTA and FQGNSA. CDR3 size: 16 residues. CDR3 in DNA: TGTGCCAGCAGCTCACCCCGGGACAGGGGACGCCACGAGCAGTACTTC. Encoded protein: CASSSPRDRGRHEQYF.

This sequence joins TRBV15 and TRBJ1-5; 8 bases fit TRBD1. The CDR3 consists of 17 residues. V lost 6 bases, J lost 0 bases, and 10 bases stayed unmatched. Germline CDR1 is LNHNV and CDR2 is YYDKDF (reference sequence). The CDR3 reads CATREGRTGPSNQPQHF. The CDR3 DNA sequence: TGTGCCACCAGAGAAGGACGGACAGGGCCTAGCAATCAGCCCCAGCATTTT.

The rearrangement joins TRBV24-1 to TRBJ2-1; perhaps TRBD2 as D (6 bases). Germline V gives CDR1 KGHDR, CDR2 SFDVKD. V lost 2 bases and J lost 9, with 13 bases in between. The CDR3 sequence is 14 residues long. The CDR3: CATSDSDGTAEQFF. The CDR3 nucleotides are TGTGCCACCAGTGATTCCGATGGGACTGCTGAGCAGTTCTTC.

The J gene is TRBJ2-3, the V gene TRBV7-9; D unresolved. Germline V lookup: CDR1 SEHNR, CDR2 FQNEAQ (reference sequence). Trimming removed 0 bases from V and 11 bases from J, with 9 bases in between. The length of the CDR3 is 12 residues. CDR3 protein: CASSLATRMQYF. DNA for the CDR3: TGTGCCAGCAGCTTAGCGACGCGGATGCAGTATTTT.

The rearrangement uses TRBV7-9 and TRBJ2-1; D gene unclear. CDR1 SEHNR and CDR2 FQNEAQ come from the germline V gene (reference sequence). V lost 10 bases and J 5 bases, leaving 18 bases between the germline ends. The CDR3 runs 14 residues. DNA of the CDR3: TGTGCCACCCTTACCTTTATTAGTGACAATGAGCAGTTCTTC. It is translated as CATLTFISDNEQFF.

This chain connects TRBV4-1 to TRBJ1-1; no clear D gene. The V end lost 0 bases, the J end lost 1 base, and 12 bases lay between the germline ends. The germline gives CDR1 MGHRA, CDR2 YSYEKL. The CDR3 is 16 residues long. For the CDR3, the DNA is TGCGCCAGCAGCCAAGACGCGCTGGCAGGGAACACTGAAGCTTTCTTT. It codes for CASSQDALAGNTEAFF.

The V and J genes are TRBV18 and TRBJ1-1; 9 positions agree with TRBD1. CDR3 length: 16 amino acids. Germline V CDR1 and CDR2: KGHSH, LQKENI. Unmatched junction bases numbered 10, after V lost 4 bases and J lost 4 bases. The CDR3 DNA is TGTGCCAGCTCACTAAGAAGGACAGGGGAGGGCACTGAAGCTTTCTTT. Amino acid sequence: CASSLRRTGEGTEAFF.